The 12 T cell receptor beta chains reported below all come from one sample, sequenced in a study of human T cells and chemical hapten exposure. Time point meaning: patch test 2, 6 weeks after DPC sensitization. Treatment meaning: therapeutic diphenylcyclopropenone sensitization with weekly scalp DPC. Each CDR3 protein is one row after TCRdb ran MiXCR on the RACE reads. The sample has about 96,000 distinct CDR3 sequences, over 7.5% seen once. The sequencing here drew on whole blood, taken in connection with sensitization to the hapten diphenylcyclopropenone (DPC). Receptor source: a woman between 40 and 55 years old with alopecia areata. Some clones in this sample may be carry-over from other donors' samples.

This clonotype has at least ten counts. The CDR3 here is CASSLAFNPNTEAFF. The CDR3 DNA follows: TGTGCCAGCAGTCTCGCCTTCAACCCGAACACTGAAGCTTTCTTT. The gene calls are TRBV2 and TRBJ1-1; D call uncertain. The CDR3 runs 15 residues. Trimming removed 5 bases from V and 1 base from J, with 14 bases in between. Germline V lookup: CDR1 SNHLY, CDR2 FYNNEI.

This clonotype has a count of ten or more. CDR3 amino acids: CASSLGGTGELFF. CDR3 DNA sequence: TGTGCCAGCAGCCTAGGGGGCACCGGGGAGCTGTTTTTT. The chain combines TRBV7-2 with TRBJ2-2; a possible D gene is TRBD1 (6 bases). V was pared by 5 bases and J by 4 bases, with 8 bases between. CDR3 size: 13 residues. Germline values: CDR1 SGHTA, CDR2 FQGNSA.

The V and J genes are TRBV28 and TRBJ1-2; D is unresolved. Germline V gene lookup returns CDR1 MDHEN and CDR2 SYDVKM. The CDR3 runs 11 residues. Trimming pared 6 bases from V and 6 bases from J, leaving 8 bases between. CDR3 DNA sequence: TGTGCCAGCAGCTTCATCGATGGCTACACCTTC. This gives the protein CASSFIDGYTF.

This clonotype was seen repeatedly, ten times or more. The chain couples TRBV5-1 to TRBJ2-3, with a possible D match to TRBD2 (5 bases). Looked up from germline, CDR1 is SGHRS and CDR2 is YFSETQ. The V gene lost 4 bases and the J gene lost 2 bases, with 11 bases spanning the gap. This CDR3 comprises 14 residues. The CDR3 reads CASSLWTDTDTQYF. Written as DNA, the CDR3 is TGCGCCAGCAGCCTGTGGACTGACACAGATACGCAGTATTTT.

The chain couples TRBV29-1 to TRBJ2-7; D gene unclear. This CDR3 spans 13 amino acids. Germline V gives CDR1 SQVTM, CDR2 ANQGSEA. The V end was cut by 2 bases, the J end by 0 bases, with 8 bases between. Here the CDR3 reads CSVERSNSYEQYF. Here the CDR3 DNA reads TGCAGCGTTGAAAGGTCCAACTCCTACGAGCAGTACTTC.

In this sample, this clonotype turned up many times. CDR3 DNA: TGTGCCAGCAGCCCTTCGAGTAGCGGGAAATACGAGCAGTACTTC. Translation gives CASSPSSSGKYEQYF. The chain joins TRBV28 to TRBJ2-7, with 8 bases fitting TRBD2. The germline gives CDR1 MDHEN, CDR2 SYDVKM. V trimming: 6 bases; J trimming: 4 bases; junction bases outside the gene matches: 11. This CDR3 region has 15 residues.

The genes are TRBV2 and TRBJ1-6, with a weak D call TRBD1 (6 bases). V was clipped by 5 bases and J by 7 bases, with 15 bases between them. The CDR3 extends over 15 amino acids. The germline V gene has CDR1 SNHLY and CDR2 FYNNEI. The CDR3 is CASSLEQGWNSPLHF. The CDR3 DNA reads as TGTGCCAGCAGTTTAGAACAGGGTTGGAATTCACCCCTCCACTTT.

V usage is TRBV5-1 and J usage is TRBJ2-7; weak D call: TRBD1 (6 bases). Trimming shortened V by 1 base and J by 4 bases, and 12 bases separated the two germline ends. CDR3 size: 14 residues. Germline assignment: CDR1 SGHRS and CDR2 YFSETQ. The CDR3 loop reads CASSLRGGLYEQYF. The CDR3 nucleotides are TGCGCCAGCAGCTTGCGAGGGGGTCTTTACGAGCAGTACTTC.

The chain recombines TRBV6-1 with TRBJ2-1; 10 nucleotides agree with TRBD2. CDR1 is MNHNS, CDR2 SASEGT, per germline. J gave up 4 bases and V 6 bases, and 6 bases lay outside the gene matches. CDR3 length equals 15 residues. The CDR3, as DNA: TGTGCCAGCAGCCCGACTAGCGGGTCTTACAATGAGCAGTTCTTC. Protein sequence: CASSPTSGSYNEQFF.

In this sample, this clonotype turned up a few times. The V call is TRBV12-3 or TRBV12-4, the J call TRBJ1-3; D remains ambiguous. The CDR3 is made up of 12 amino acids. Trimming took 6 bases from V and 0 from J, leaving 3 bases between them. CDR3 sequence: CASSTSGNTIYF. The CDR3 DNA sequence: TGTGCCAGCAGCACCTCTGGAAACACCATATATTTT.

This clonotype has at least ten counts. This rearrangement joins TRBV14 to TRBJ1-1, with TRBD1 as a possible D gene (5 bases). The length of the CDR3 is 12 residues. V lost 4 bases and J 8 bases, leaving 11 bases between the germline ends. Germline V lookup: CDR1 SGHDN, CDR2 FVKESK. CDR3 amino acids: CASSLNEGEAFF. The CDR3 DNA is TGTGCCAGCAGCCTCAACGAGGGGGAAGCTTTCTTT.

This clonotype appeared a few times. V is TRBV9 and J is TRBJ1-4; D gene uncertain. Trimming removed 0 bases at V and 0 bases at J, with 6 bases between. The germline gives CDR1 SGDLS, CDR2 YYNGEE. There are 15 residues in the CDR3. This CDR3 is CASSVGVATNEKLFF. DNA of the CDR3: TGTGCCAGCAGCGTAGGTGTTGCAACTAATGAAAAACTGTTTTTT.